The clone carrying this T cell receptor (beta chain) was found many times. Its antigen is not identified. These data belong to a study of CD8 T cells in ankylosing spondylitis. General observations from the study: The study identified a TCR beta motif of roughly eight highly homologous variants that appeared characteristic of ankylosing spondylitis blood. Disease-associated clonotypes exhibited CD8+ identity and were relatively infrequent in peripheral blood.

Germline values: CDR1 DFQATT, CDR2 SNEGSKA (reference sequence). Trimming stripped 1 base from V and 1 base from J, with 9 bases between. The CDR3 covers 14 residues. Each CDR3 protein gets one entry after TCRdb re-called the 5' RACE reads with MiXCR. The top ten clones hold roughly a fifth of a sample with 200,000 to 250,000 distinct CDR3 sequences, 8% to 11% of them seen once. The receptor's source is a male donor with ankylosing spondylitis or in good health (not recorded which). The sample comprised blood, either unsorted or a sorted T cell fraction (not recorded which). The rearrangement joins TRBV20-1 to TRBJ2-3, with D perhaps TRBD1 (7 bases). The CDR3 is CSARGGTGTDTQYF. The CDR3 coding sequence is TGCAGTGCTAGAGGCGGGACAGGCACAGATACGCAGTATTTT.